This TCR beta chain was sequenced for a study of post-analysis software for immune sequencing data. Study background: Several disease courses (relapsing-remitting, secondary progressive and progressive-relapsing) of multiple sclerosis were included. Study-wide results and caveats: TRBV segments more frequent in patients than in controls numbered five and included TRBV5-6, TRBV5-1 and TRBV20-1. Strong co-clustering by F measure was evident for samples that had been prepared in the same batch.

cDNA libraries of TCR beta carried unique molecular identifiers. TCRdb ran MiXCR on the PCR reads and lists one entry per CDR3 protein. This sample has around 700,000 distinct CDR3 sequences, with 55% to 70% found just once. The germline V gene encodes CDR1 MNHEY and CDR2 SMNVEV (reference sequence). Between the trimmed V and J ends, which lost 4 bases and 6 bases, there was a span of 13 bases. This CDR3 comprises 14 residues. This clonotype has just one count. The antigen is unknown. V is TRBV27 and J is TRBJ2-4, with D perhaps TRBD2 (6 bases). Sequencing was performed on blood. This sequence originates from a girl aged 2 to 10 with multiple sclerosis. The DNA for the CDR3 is TGTGCCAGCAGTTCGTCTAGCGTGGGAAACATTCAGTACTTC. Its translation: CASSSSSVGNIQYF.